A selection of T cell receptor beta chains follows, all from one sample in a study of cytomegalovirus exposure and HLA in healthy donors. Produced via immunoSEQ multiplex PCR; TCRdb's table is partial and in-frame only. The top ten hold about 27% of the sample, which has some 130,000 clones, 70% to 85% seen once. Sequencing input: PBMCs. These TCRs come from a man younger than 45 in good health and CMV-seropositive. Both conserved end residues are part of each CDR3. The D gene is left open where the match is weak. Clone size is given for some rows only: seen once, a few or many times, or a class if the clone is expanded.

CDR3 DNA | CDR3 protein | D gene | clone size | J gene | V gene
TGTGCCAGCAATCCAACTGGGCTAGCGGACTCCTACGAGCAGTACTTC | CASNPTGLADSYEQYF | TRBD2 | . | TRBJ2-7 | TRBV7-3
TGCGCCAGCAGCTCCATTCCAGGGGCTTACAATGAGCAGTTCTTC | CASSSIPGAYNEQFF | . | . | TRBJ2-1 | TRBV5-1
TGCGCCAGCAGCCAAGATCTTCTCCCAGATACGCAGTATTTT | CASSQDLLPDTQYF | . | once | TRBJ2-3 | TRBV4-3
TGTGCCAGCAGCCCCGGGACAGGGGGCTTCGACTATGGCTACACCTTC | CASSPGTGGFDYGYTF | TRBD1 | . | TRBJ1-2 | TRBV5-6
TGTGCCAGCAGTTATTTATCGACTAGCGGGAGCAATGAGCAGTTCTTC | CASSYLSTSGSNEQFF | TRBD2 | . | TRBJ2-1 | TRBV6-6
TGTGCCAGCCAGACAGGGGCGTTCTCGTCAACTAATGAAAAACTGTTTTTT | CASQTGAFSSTNEKLFF | TRBD1 | . | TRBJ1-4 | TRBV2
TGTGCCAGCAGCCAGGCGGGGGATACGCAGTATTTT | CASSQAGDTQYF | . | . | TRBJ2-3 | TRBV5-6
TGTGCCAGCAGCGTAGGGGCGGGGTCTTCCTACGAGCAGTACTTC | CASSVGAGSSYEQYF | . | . | TRBJ2-7 | TRBV9
TGTGCCTCGGGACAGGGCGAAAACATTCAGTACTTC | CASGQGENIQYF | TRBD1 | . | TRBJ2-4 | TRBV10-3
TGTGCCAGCAGCTTGACCATAAAAGCGGGCGGGGAGCTGTTTTTT | CASSLTIKAGGELFF | . | . | TRBJ2-2 | TRBV7-7
TGTGCCACCAGCAGAGATCATTGGGGGGAGGACACTGAAGCTTTCTTT | CATSRDHWGEDTEAFF | . | . | TRBJ1-1 | TRBV15
TGTGCCAGCAGCCCTCAGGGGACAGATACGCAGTATTTT | CASSPQGTDTQYF | . | . | TRBJ2-3 | TRBV7-2
TGTGCCAGCAGCTTGGGGGCACAGGGTGTGAACACTGAAGCTTTCTTT | CASSLGAQGVNTEAFF | . | few | TRBJ1-1 | TRBV5-4
TGTGCCAGCAGCTTAACAGGGGGCACTGAAGCTTTCTTT | CASSLTGGTEAFF | TRBD1 | many | TRBJ1-1 | TRBV7-7
TGTGCCAGCAGGTCGGAGGGGACCACAACCTACGAGCAGTACTTC | CASRSEGTTTYEQYF | . | . | TRBJ2-7 | TRBV5-6
TGCGCCAGCCAGACAGGGGGCGCGGAGGGGGCCAACGTCCTGACTTTC | CASQTGGAEGANVLTF | TRBD1 | . | TRBJ2-6 | TRBV5-1
TGTGCCAGCAGTGACCAGGGGGCAAAGGATACGCAGTATTTT | CASSDQGAKDTQYF | TRBD1 | . | TRBJ2-3 | TRBV6-1
TGTGCCAGCAGCCTCGGGAGGAGACAGCCCCAGCATTTT | CASSLGRRQPQHF | . | few | TRBJ1-5 | TRBV4-2
TGTGCCAGCAGTTCGTCGTCAGATACGCAGTATTTT | CASSSSSDTQYF | . | once | TRBJ2-3 | TRBV6-5
TGCGCCAGCAGCTTGGACTCCAGGGGTTTGAACACTGAAGCTTTCTTT | CASSLDSRGLNTEAFF | . | . | TRBJ1-1 | TRBV5-1
TGCGCCAGCAGCTTCGACAGGGGGAATCAGCCCCAGCATTTT | CASSFDRGNQPQHF | TRBD1 | . | TRBJ1-5 | TRBV10-2
TGCAGCGGTCAAGGGTCCACAGGGCGACAAGCAGAAGCTTTCTTT | CSGQGSTGRQAEAFF | . | few | TRBJ1-1 | TRBV29-1
TGTGCCAGCAGCCCCGGACAGGTAAGGGGCCGCACAGATACGCAGTATTTT | CASSPGQVRGRTDTQYF | TRBD1 | . | TRBJ2-3 | TRBV9
TGTGCCAGCAGTGACAGGGTCGAGCAGTACTTC | CASSDRVEQYF | . | . | TRBJ2-7 | TRBV6-1
TGTGCCACCAGCAGTGTAGCGGGGGGGGGAGAGACCCAGTACTTC | CATSSVAGGGETQYF | TRBD2 | . | TRBJ2-5 | TRBV15
TGTGCCAGCAGTGAAGGGGACATCACTGAAGCTTTCTTT | CASSEGDITEAFF | . | . | TRBJ1-1 | TRBV2
TGTGCCACCAGCAGAGATCACAGGGACTACGAGCAGTACTTC | CATSRDHRDYEQYF | . | . | TRBJ2-7 | TRBV15
TGCGCCAGCAGCTTGGCGGGACAGCAAAACACCATATATTTT | CASSLAGQQNTIYF | TRBD1 | . | TRBJ1-3 | TRBV5-1
TGTGCCAGTAGTAAACAGGCTGCTACCTACGAGCAGTACTTC | CASSKQAATYEQYF | . | . | TRBJ2-7 | TRBV19
TGTGCCAGCAGCGTCAGTGGCGGGGTCAATGAGCAGTTCTTC | CASSVSGGVNEQFF | . | . | TRBJ2-1 | TRBV9
TGTGCCAGCAGCTTGGGGGCCGCGGGAGCAACCTACGAGCAGTACTTC | CASSLGAAGATYEQYF | TRBD2 | . | TRBJ2-7 | TRBV5-4
TGTGCCAGCAGCGGTACAGGGGTGGGTGGCTACACCTTC | CASSGTGVGGYTF | TRBD1 | . | TRBJ1-2 | TRBV7-3
TGTGCCAGCTCACCACCGTCCAGGGGGTACGAGCAGTACTTC | CASSPPSRGYEQYF | TRBD1 | . | TRBJ2-7 | TRBV18
TGTGCCAGCAATCCAGGGGGGAACACTGAAGCTTTCTTT | CASNPGGNTEAFF | TRBD1 | once | TRBJ1-1 | TRBV2
TGTGCCAGTATCAGGGACACCTCCTACAATGAGCAGTTCTTC | CASIRDTSYNEQFF | . | once | TRBJ2-1 | TRBV19
TGCGCCAGCAGCCGGGACCGGACTAGCGGGACCCAGCGCACAGATACGCAGTATTTT | CASSRDRTSGTQRTDTQYF | TRBD2 | . | TRBJ2-3 | TRBV4-1
TGCGCCAGCAGCCAAGTTATGTACTATCAGCCCCAGCATTTT | CASSQVMYYQPQHF | . | . | TRBJ1-5 | TRBV4-1
TGTGCCAGCAGCCAAAGACTAGCGGGGGGCTTTAGCACAGATACGCAGTATTTT | CASSQRLAGGFSTDTQYF | TRBD2 | . | TRBJ2-3 | TRBV4-2
TGTGCCAGCAGTTCCTCGGGACAGAGCTACACCTTC | CASSSSGQSYTF | TRBD1 | . | TRBJ1-2 | TRBV6-5
TGCGCCAGCAGTTTACAGGGGGAGCAGTACTTC | CASSLQGEQYF | TRBD1 | . | TRBJ2-7 | TRBV5-1